The T cell receptor (beta chain) under discussion was sequenced for a study of chemoradiotherapy in HPV16-positive cancers. Study-level background: A couple of HPV16-positive patients' cells yielded candidate HPV-specific clones and common motifs.

Method: immunoSEQ multiplex PCR; TCRdb's copy keeps in-frame clones and lacks some. In the table there are about 68,000 clones, roughly 86% of which are singletons. There are 16 residues in the CDR3. In germline, CDR1 is LNHDA, CDR2 SQIVND (reference sequence). Trimming took 6 bases from V and 1 from J, leaving 15 bases between them. Points from the study as a whole: Better recurrence-free survival went with HPV-responsive T-cell expansion in HPV16-positive patients. During treatment, candidate HPV-specific clones and E7-related motifs expanded in tumor. HPV-specific T cells were functionally defined from only a couple of HPV16-positive patients.

Remarks on this clone: Antigen specificity is unknown.

Sequencing was performed on blood, taken from a patient who underwent chemoradiotherapy. The sequence was obtained from a human donor with HPV-associated anogenital cancer. The chain has TRBV19 and TRBJ2-2, with D hard to call. In DNA form, the CDR3 reads TGTGCCAGTAGCAAAGCCTCTTCCGGGAACACCGGGGAGCTGTTTTTT. Amino acids: CASSKASSGNTGELFF.